The source of this T cell receptor (beta chain) is a study of shared clonotypes between healthy human individuals. Whole-study context: A couple of women and three men aged 18 to 49 served as donors.

Each subset's genomic DNA was split evenly across several immunoSEQ plates. The authors' processing: Quality scores were absent from the junction-only immunoSEQ sequences, so filtering differed. Data came from immunoSEQ multiplex PCR; TCRdb stores just in-frame clones and leaves some out. That table supplies the V and J calls and clone size; D and trimming were determined from the DNA. The sample records fewer than 650,000 clones, just over 75% being singletons. Germline CDR1 SEHNR, CDR2 FQNEAQ (reference sequence). Trimming cost V 0 bases and J 3 bases, with 6 bases left between them. CDR3 length: 14 amino acids. Comment on this clone: The antigen is undetermined. Different DNA sequences within this sample yield the same CDR3.

Whole-study findings and limits: How much donors shared clonotypes was expected to be affected by sequencing depth.

Sequencing input: PBMCs. The clonotype originates from a woman between 40 and 55 years old in good health. Some clones in this sample may be carry-over from other donors' samples. The rearrangement joins TRBV7-9 to TRBJ2-1; TRBD2 is a possible D gene (5 bases). CDR3 sequence (DNA): TGTGCCAGCAGCTTAGCCGGGGACTACAATGAGCAGTTCTTC. Translating gives CASSLAGDYNEQFF.